The clone carrying this T cell receptor (beta chain) has just a few counts. The germline CDR1 and CDR2 sequences are SEHNR and FQNEAQ (reference sequence). The CDR3 length is 13 residues. Trimming removed 10 bases at V and 3 bases at J, with 15 bases between. These data come from a study of blood T cells in healthy people across ages. The authors ran a second PCR of 7 to 11 cycles using a sample-barcoded 5' primer and a J-beta primer mix. TCRdb re-called the 5' RACE reads through MiXCR, storing one row per CDR3 protein. The sample includes about 1.1 million distinct CDR3 sequences, around two fifths of them seen just once.

This chain uses TRBV7-9 with TRBJ2-5; D tentatively fits TRBD1 or TRBD2 (5 bases each). This receptor was taken from a man between 18 and 29 years old in good health. The sequencing input was blood. The CDR3 loop is CATDRGSEETQYF. The DNA for the CDR3 is TGTGCCACAGACAGAGGGTCGGAAGAGACCCAGTACTTC.